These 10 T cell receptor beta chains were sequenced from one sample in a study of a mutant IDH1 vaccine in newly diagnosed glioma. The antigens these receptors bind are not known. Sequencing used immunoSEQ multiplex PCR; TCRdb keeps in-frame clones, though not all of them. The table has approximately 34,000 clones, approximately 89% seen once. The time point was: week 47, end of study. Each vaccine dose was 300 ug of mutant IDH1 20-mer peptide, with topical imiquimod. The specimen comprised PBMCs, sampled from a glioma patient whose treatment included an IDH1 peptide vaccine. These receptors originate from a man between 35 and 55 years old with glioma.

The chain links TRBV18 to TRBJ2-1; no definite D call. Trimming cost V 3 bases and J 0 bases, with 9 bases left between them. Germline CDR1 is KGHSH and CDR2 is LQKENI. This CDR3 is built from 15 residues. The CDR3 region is CASSPPRSSYNEQFF. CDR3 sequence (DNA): TGTGCCAGCTCACCGCCTAGGAGCTCCTACAATGAGCAGTTCTTC.

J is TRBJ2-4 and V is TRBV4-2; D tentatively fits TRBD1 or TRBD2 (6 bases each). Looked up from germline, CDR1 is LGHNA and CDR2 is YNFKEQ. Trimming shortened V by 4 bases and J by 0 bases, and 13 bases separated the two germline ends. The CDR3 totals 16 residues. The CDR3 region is CASSPRDTLAKNIQYF. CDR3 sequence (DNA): TGTGCCAGCAGCCCGCGGGACACCCTAGCCAAAAACATTCAGTACTTC.

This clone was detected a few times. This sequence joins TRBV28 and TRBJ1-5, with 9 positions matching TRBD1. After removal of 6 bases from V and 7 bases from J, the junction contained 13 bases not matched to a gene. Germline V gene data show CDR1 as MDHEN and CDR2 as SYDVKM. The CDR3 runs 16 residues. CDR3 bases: TGTGCCAGCAGCTCTCCCGGGACAGGGAAGTTCCAGCCCCAGCATTTT. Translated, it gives CASSSPGTGKFQPQHF. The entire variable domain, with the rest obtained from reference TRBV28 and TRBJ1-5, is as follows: DVKVTQSSRYLVKRTGEKVFLECVQDMDHENMFWYRQDPGLGLRLIYFSYDVKMKEKGDIPEGYSVSREKKERFSLILESASTNQTSMYLCASSSPGTGKFQPQHFGDGTRLSIL.

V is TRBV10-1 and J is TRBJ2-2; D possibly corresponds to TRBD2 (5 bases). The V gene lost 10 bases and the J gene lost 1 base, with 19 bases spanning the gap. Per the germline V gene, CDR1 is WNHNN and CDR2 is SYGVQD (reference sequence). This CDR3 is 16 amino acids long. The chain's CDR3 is CATAIEGIGNTGELFF. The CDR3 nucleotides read TGCGCCACCGCTATTGAGGGCATCGGGAACACCGGGGAGCTGTTTTTT.

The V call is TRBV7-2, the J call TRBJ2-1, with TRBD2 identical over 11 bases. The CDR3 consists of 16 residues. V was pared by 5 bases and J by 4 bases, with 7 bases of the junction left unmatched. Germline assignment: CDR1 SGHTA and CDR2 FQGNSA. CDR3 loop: CASSLRTSGYYNEQFF. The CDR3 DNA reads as TGTGCCAGCAGCCTTAGGACTAGCGGGTATTACAATGAGCAGTTCTTC.

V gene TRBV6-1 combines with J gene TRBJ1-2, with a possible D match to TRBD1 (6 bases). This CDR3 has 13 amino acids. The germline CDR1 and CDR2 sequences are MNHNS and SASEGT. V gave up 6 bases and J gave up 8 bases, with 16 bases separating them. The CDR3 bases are TGTGCCAGCAGGGGCACAGGGAAAGGCGGCTACACCTTC. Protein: CASRGTGKGGYTF.

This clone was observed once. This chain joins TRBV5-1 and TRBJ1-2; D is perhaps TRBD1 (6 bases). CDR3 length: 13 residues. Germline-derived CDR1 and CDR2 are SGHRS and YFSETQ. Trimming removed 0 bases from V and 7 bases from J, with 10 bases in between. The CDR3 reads CASSLGTGLGYTF. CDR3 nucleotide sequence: TGCGCCAGCAGCTTGGGAACAGGGCTTGGCTACACCTTC.

The CDR3 protein is CASSFSSGTVTHEQYF. The CDR3 DNA reads as TGTGCCAGCAGTTTTTCATCCGGGACAGTAACCCACGAGCAGTACTTC. This chain joins TRBV27 and TRBJ2-7; TRBD1 aligns across 7 bases. J lost 5 bases, V lost 3 bases, and 13 bases had no gene match. This CDR3 is 16 amino acids long. Per germline, CDR1 MNHEY and CDR2 SMNVEV (reference sequence).

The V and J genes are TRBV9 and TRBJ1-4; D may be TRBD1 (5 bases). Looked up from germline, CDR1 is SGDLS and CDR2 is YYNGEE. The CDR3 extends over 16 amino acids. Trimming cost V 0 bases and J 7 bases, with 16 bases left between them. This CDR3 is CASSVGMRDGIEKLFF. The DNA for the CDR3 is TGTGCCAGCAGCGTAGGAATGAGGGACGGGATTGAAAAACTGTTTTTT.

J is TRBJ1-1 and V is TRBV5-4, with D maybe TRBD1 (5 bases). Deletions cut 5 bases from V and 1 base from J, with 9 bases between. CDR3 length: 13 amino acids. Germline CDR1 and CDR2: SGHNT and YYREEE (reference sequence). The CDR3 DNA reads TGTGCCAGCAGAGTAACAGGGAACACTGAAGCTTTCTTT. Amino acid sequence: CASRVTGNTEAFF. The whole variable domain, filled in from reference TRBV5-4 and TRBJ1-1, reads ETGVTQSPTHLIKTRGQQVTLRCSSQSGHNTVSWYQQALGQGPQFIFQYYREEENGRGNFPPRFSGLQFPNYSSELNVNALELDDSALYLCASRVTGNTEAFFGQGTRLTVV.